Sequencing of this T cell receptor beta chain was carried out in a study of T cells in Graves' hyperthyroidism and ophthalmopathy (dated by TCRdb to about 2019). The study in broad terms: Peripheral blood samples were taken at initial diagnosis, before any treatment was given. The approximately 100 discovery patients were divided at random into training and test sets in a 7:3 ratio. In addition, the study compared T-cell repertoires in thyroid tissue and in blood from about six Graves' hyperthyroidism patients. TCR Vbeta CDR3 sequencing of fewer than 150 peripheral blood samples (roughly 41 ophthalmopathy, 75 or so hyperthyroidism and approximately 17 progressor patients) is reported in the paper. A discovery cohort of around 98 patients, about 43 with Graves' ophthalmopathy and about 60 with stable Graves' hyperthyroidism, was used to find distinguishing TCR V-J signatures. After sampling, hyperthyroidism patients received methimazole starting at 30 mg daily, and ophthalmopathy patients received high-dose intravenous methylprednisolone. An independent validation cohort of fewer than 20 hyperthyroidism patients and about 16 patients who later progressed to ophthalmopathy tested prospective prediction of ophthalmopathy. Here is what the overall study found, with its caveats: Sample size was not statistically predetermined, and blinding of investigators to group allocation was not performed. In validation, the model predicted progression to ophthalmopathy with over 60% sensitivity and over 72% specificity, a median of 6.5 months before onset. Ophthalmopathy was separated from stable hyperthyroidism by a 13 V-J signature model, with around 90% sensitivity and about 84% specificity obtained in cross-validation and 80%/75% obtained in testing. Most expanded thyroid clonotypes (frequency above 0.001) were also detected in blood, a finding suggesting that blood repertoires may reflect thyroid immune responses.

For this clonotype: The target of this receptor is not known. Base qualities are missing; no much larger clone stands one base away.

Trimming removed 6 bases from V and 4 bases from J, leaving 9 bases between the germline ends. The germline V gene encodes CDR1 DFQATT and CDR2 SNEGSKA (reference sequence). The CDR3, from cysteine to phenylalanine, totals 11 residues. Of the read, only the CDR3 DNA is kept; its 33 bases are in frame from base 1. A patient counted as having stable Graves' hyperthyroidism if no progression to ophthalmopathy occurred over 18 months of follow-up. Hyperthyroidism patients were aged 18 to 65 years and newly diagnosed, with disease duration of less than 2 months. Any patient with an uncontrolled infection, another autoimmune disease, pregnancy or lactation was excluded. Clinical symptoms, serum thyroxine and TRAb, thyroid ultrasound, and orbital computed tomography formed the basis for the diagnoses. PBMCs were isolated from more than 9 ml of fresh peripheral blood by Ficoll-Paque density gradient centrifugation. Total RNA was extracted with Trizol reagent, and quality was checked on an Agilent 2100 Bioanalyzer.

The TCR beta CDR3 regions were amplified from the RNA transcripts. The first round of RT-PCR for the TCR CDR3 was performed with the HTBI primer set and the Qiagen OneStep RT-PCR kit. Libraries were constructed in a second round of multiplex PCR, after which size selection and purification were carried out. Libraries were sequenced paired-end with 100 bp reads on an Illumina HiSeq2000. The original pipeline was this. SOAPnuke was used to process the raw data, throwing out any read that contained adapters or uncalled bases, had a mean Phred below 15, or lacked an exact constant-primer or identifier match. High-quality paired reads were merged using COPE v1.2.5, and each unique nucleotide sequence was defined as a clonotype. Clonotypes were aligned to IMGT TRBV, TRBD and TRBJ reference segments using MiTCR v1.1. The analysis was restricted to V-J combinations with a frequency above 0.0001, which together covered 99% to 99.2% of the repertoires. A TCS score was defined as the ratio between F50 (clonal expansion) and ExV (chaos), using BLOSUM62-based TCRdist between CDR3 peptides within each V-J. Welch's t-statistics and random forest reduced around 510 V-J features to 13, which were used in a naive Bayes classifier (R e1071). Clones were called with MiXCR by TCRdb after fastp trimmed the public reads at Q25, and only in-frame beta chains were retained. Each CDR3 protein gets just one entry, which takes the most common genes and DNA from the rows behind it. In this record, the V and J calls reflect TCRdb's handling and not the investigators' own analysis. Across this sample there are around 190,000 distinct CDR3 sequences, with approximately 16% seen only once. The ten largest clones add up to roughly 50% of the sample.

The sample consisted of blood. The chain is encoded by TRBV20-1 joined to TRBJ2-5; TRBD1 might be the D gene, on 5 matching bases. This receptor was taken from a woman aged 45-65 years with Graves' hyperthyroidism. The base sequence is TGCAGTGCCCTTGACAGAGAGACCCAGTACTTC. It specifies CSALDRETQYF.